This T cell receptor beta chain derives from a study of siplizumab effects on memory and regulatory T cells. Findings of the study overall: Siplizumab significantly reduced alloreactive sequences traceable to unstimulated CD4+ memory cells. The alloresponse seemed to draw substantially on naive T cells, which appeared more diverse than memory cells. Naive-or-memory phenotypes were unassignable for roughly 75-96% of proliferating CD4+ or CD8+ clones.

This CDR3 is 12 amino acids long. CDR1 and CDR2 (germline): MNHEY, SVGAGI. The V and J ends lost 4 bases and 13 bases respectively, with 15 bases between them. Profiled with immunoSEQ multiplex PCR; TCRdb holds only in-frame clones, not every one. The profile covers under 110,000 clones, with around 90% appearing a single time and around 13% taken by the ten largest. About this clone itself: Its antigen remains unidentified.

The TCR comes from a human donor in good health. The chain combines TRBV6-5 with TRBJ2-3, with a possible D match to TRBD2 (6 bases). Specimen: non-Treg CD4+ T cells sorted from blood. CDR3 DNA: TGTGCCAGCAGTTCCTCGGGGGTGGGGGAGTATTTT. Translation: CASSSSGVGEYF.